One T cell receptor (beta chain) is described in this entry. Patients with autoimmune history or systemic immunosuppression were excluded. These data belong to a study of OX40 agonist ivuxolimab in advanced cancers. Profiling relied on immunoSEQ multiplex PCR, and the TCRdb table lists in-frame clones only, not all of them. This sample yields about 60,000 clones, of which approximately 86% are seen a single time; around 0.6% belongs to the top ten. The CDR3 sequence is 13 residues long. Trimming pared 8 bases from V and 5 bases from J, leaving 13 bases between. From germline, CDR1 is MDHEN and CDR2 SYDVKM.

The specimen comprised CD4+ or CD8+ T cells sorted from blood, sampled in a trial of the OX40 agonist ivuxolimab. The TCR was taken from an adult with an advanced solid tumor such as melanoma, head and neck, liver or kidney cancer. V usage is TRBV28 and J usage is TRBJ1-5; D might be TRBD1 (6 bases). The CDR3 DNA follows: TGTGCCAGCGGAACAGGGTGGTATCAGCCCCAGCATTTT. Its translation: CASGTGWYQPQHF.